The 13 T cell receptor beta chains given below trace back to one sample, sequenced in a study of cytotoxic CD8 clonotypes in ibrutinib-treated CLL. The assay was immunoSEQ multiplex PCR, and TCRdb's table has in-frame clones only and misses some. The repertoire holds 45,000 to 60,000 clones, with 55% to 70% as singletons. The specimen comprised PBMCs, sampled after 24 months of ibrutinib treatment. The receptors derive from a human donor with chronic lymphocytic leukemia.

The V gene is TRBV10-2, the J gene TRBJ2-7, with D perhaps matching TRBD1 (5 bases). CDR1 is WSHSY and CDR2 is SAAADI in the germline V gene. This CDR3 region has 14 residues. V was pared by 5 bases and J by 4 bases, with 15 bases between. CDR3 amino acids: CASSYRQSHYEQYV. The CDR3 DNA reads TGCGCCAGCAGTTACCGACAGTCGCATTACGAGCAGTACGTC.

Only one count was recorded for this clone. The V gene is TRBV6-4, the J gene TRBJ1-2; 7 bases match TRBD1. The V gene end was trimmed by 6 bases and the J gene end by 8 bases; junction bases not matched to a gene: 12. The CDR3 sequence is 14 residues long. CDR1 and CDR2 (germline): MRHNA, SNTAGT. CDR3 bases: TGTGCCAGCAGCCCCACGACAGGGCTTGGGGGCTACACCTTC. The encoded protein is CASSPTTGLGGYTF.

In this sample, this clone turned up once. V usage is TRBV5-1 and J usage is TRBJ1-2; possible D gene TRBD1, 5 bases. This CDR3 has 15 amino acids. Germline lookup yields CDR1 SGHRS and CDR2 YFSETQ. V lost 6 bases to trimming and J lost 5 bases, with 20 bases between them. The DNA of the CDR3 is TGCGCCAGCACCCTGGGCCCCGAGGGGCTTTATGGCTACACCTTC. Translation gives CASTLGPEGLYGYTF.

V gene TRBV5-6 combines with J gene TRBJ2-2, with no clear D. The CDR3 extends over 14 amino acids. Germline assignment: CDR1 SGHDT and CDR2 YYEEEE. The germline V and J ends were trimmed by 0 bases and 6 bases, with 9 bases remaining between them. The DNA of the CDR3 is TGTGCCAGCAGCTTGGCAAGCAGGCCCGGGGAGCTGTTTTTT. Amino acid sequence: CASSLASRPGELFF. Using reference TRBV5-6 and TRBJ2-2 for the parts outside the CDR3, the full variable domain is DAGVTQSPTHLIKTRGQQVTLRCSPKSGHDTVSWYQQALGQGPQFIFQYYEEEERQRGNFPDRFSGHQFPNYSSELNVNALLLGDSALYLCASSLASRPGELFFGEGSRLTVL.

This chain links TRBV15 with TRBJ2-5, with 10 positions matching TRBD2. Germline lookup yields CDR1 LNHNV and CDR2 YYDKDF (reference sequence). The CDR3 contains 18 residues. V lost 1 base and J lost 5; bases outside the gene matches: 13. CDR3 residues: CATSRVRAGGPSEETQYF. The CDR3 DNA reads as TGTGCCACCAGCAGAGTGCGAGCGGGAGGGCCGTCAGAGGAGACCCAGTACTTC.

CDR3 sequence reads: CASSLRQLNTEAFF. CDR3 in DNA: TGTGCCAGCAGCTTGAGACAGTTGAACACTGAAGCTTTCTTT. The chain uses TRBV5-6 and TRBJ1-1; possible D gene TRBD1, 5 bases. The V end lost 1 base, the J end lost 0 bases, and 7 bases lay between the germline ends. CDR3 size: 14 residues. The germline V gene has CDR1 SGHDT and CDR2 YYEEEE.

The chain links TRBV28 to TRBJ2-7, with D perhaps matching TRBD2 (5 bases). The V end lost 8 bases, the J end lost 2 bases, and 10 bases lay between the germline ends. This CDR3 region has 12 residues. Germline CDR1 is MDHEN and CDR2 is SYDVKM. CDR3 nucleotide sequence: TGTGCCAGCCGGGATACCCCCTACGAGCAGTACTTC. Translating it yields CASRDTPYEQYF.

This clone came up many times. This CDR3 reads CATSPNRVDYEQYF. The CDR3 bases are TGTGCCACCAGCCCTAACAGGGTCGACTACGAGCAGTACTTC. This sequence joins TRBV15 and TRBJ2-7, with D tentatively TRBD1 (6 bases). CDR1 is LNHNV and CDR2 is YYDKDF in the germline V gene (reference sequence). The CDR3 sequence is 14 residues long. Deletions cut 5 bases from V and 3 bases from J, with 14 bases between.

This clone is a singleton in its sample. As DNA, the CDR3 is TGTGCCAGCAGTCCGACAGGGAGCAGCAATCAGCCCCAGCATTTT. Translating gives CASSPTGSSNQPQHF. The chain couples TRBV28 to TRBJ1-5, with 7 nucleotides matching TRBD1. The CDR3 is 15 amino acids. Germline assignment: CDR1 MDHEN and CDR2 SYDVKM. V shed 5 bases, J shed 1 base, and the junction held 5 bases outside the gene matches.

In this sample, this clone turned up a few times. V is TRBV5-1 and J is TRBJ2-1; 7 bases line up with TRBD2. The V segment lost 5 bases and the J segment 0 bases; nucleotides outside the gene matches: 11. The CDR3 totals 17 residues. Germline V gene data show CDR1 as SGHRS and CDR2 as YFSETQ. CDR3 DNA sequence: TGCGCCAGCAGTTTTGCAGCCGCTAGCGGCTCCTACAATGAGCAGTTCTTC. Residues: CASSFAAASGSYNEQFF.

This chain uses TRBV6-6 with TRBJ1-2; 7 nucleotides line up with TRBD1. This CDR3 is built from 12 residues. The germline V gene encodes CDR1 MNHNY and CDR2 SVGAGI (reference sequence). After removal of 7 bases from V and 8 bases from J, the junction contained 7 bases not matched to a gene. Here the CDR3 DNA reads TGTGCCAGCACCAGGGGGAATGGGGGCTACACCTTC. This gives the protein CASTRGNGGYTF.

This clone was counted once. This chain joins TRBV13 and TRBJ1-1; tentatively, D is TRBD1 (5 bases). Trimming shortened V by 5 bases and J by 1 base, and 17 bases separated the two germline ends. CDR1 is PRHDT and CDR2 is FYEKMQ in the germline V gene (reference sequence). The CDR3 is made up of 16 amino acids. CDR3 sequence reads: CASSRGKGVENTEAFF. The CDR3, as DNA: TGTGCCAGCAGCCGGGGAAAAGGGGTAGAGAACACTGAAGCTTTCTTT.

The chain combines TRBV11-3 with TRBJ1-1; possibly TRBD1 for D (6 bases). Trimming removed 3 bases from V and 3 bases from J, with 8 bases in between. CDR1 and CDR2 (germline): SGHNT, YENEEA. This CDR3 is built from 13 residues. The CDR3 region has the DNA TGTGCCAGCAGCTTTAACAGGGACACTGAAGCTTTCTTT. Its translation is CASSFNRDTEAFF.